What follows describes a single TCR beta chain. After removal of 6 bases from V and 0 bases from J, the junction contained 10 bases not matched to a gene. Looked up from germline, CDR1 is MNHNY and CDR2 is SVGAGI (reference sequence). The CDR3 has 16 amino acids. The data derive from a study of blood T cell repertoires in COVID-19. In the study overall: Some COVID-19 samples were acute and others convalescent; all came from the United States, Italy and Spain. The cDNA or gDNA used as material had been derived from T cells, B-cell-depleted T cells, or PBMCs.

As processed by the authors: Amplified reference gene primers provided the basis for estimating nucleated cell counts. Clones were sequenced by immunoSEQ multiplex PCR, and TCRdb holds only the in-frame ones, with some missing. V and J calls plus clone size are reproduced from that table; the DNA served to infer D and trimming. The top ten hold 0.65% to 0.85% of the sample, which has about 210,000 clones, 70% to 90% seen once. This clonotype was obtained from a man aged 40-50 years with acute or convalescent COVID-19. The gene calls are TRBV6-6 and TRBJ1-2; 7 bases are shared with TRBD1. The specimen was peripheral blood. The CDR3 sequence is CASSSPRQGANYGYTF. In nucleotides, the CDR3 is TGTGCCAGCAGCTCCCCCCGACAGGGAGCTAACTATGGCTACACCTTC.